The 22 T cell receptor beta chains listed next were all sequenced from one sample in a study of cytomegalovirus exposure and HLA in healthy donors. This table comes from immunoSEQ multiplex PCR, and its TCRdb copy is limited to in-frame clones, with some not included. In the table there are 90,000 to 150,000 clones, approximately 86% of which are singletons. The sequenced sample consisted of PBMCs. Source of these receptors: a man aged 18 to 35 in good health and CMV-seropositive.

The chain combines TRBV4-3 with TRBJ2-3; TRBD2 matches at 11 bases. With 4 bases clipped from V and 2 bases from J, the junction kept 5 bases outside the gene matches. The CDR3 sequence is 16 residues long. Germline V gene sequence: CDR1 LGHNA, CDR2 YSLEER. CDR3 bases: TGCGCCAGCAGCCCGACTAGCGGGGCCTACACAGATACGCAGTATTTT. Protein product: CASSPTSGAYTDTQYF.

This chain joins TRBV28 and TRBJ1-4, with D perhaps TRBD1 (5 bases). CDR1 is MDHEN, CDR2 SYDVKM, per germline. The length of the CDR3 is 15 residues. Trimming removed 4 bases from V and 8 bases from J, with 17 bases in between. This CDR3 is CASSSRGGGVEKLFF. CDR3 coding DNA: TGTGCCAGCAGTTCCCGTGGGGGAGGTGTAGAAAAACTGTTTTTT.

This clone was seen a single time. The chain employs TRBV7-9 and TRBJ1-1; TRBD1 matches at 8 bases. CDR1 and CDR2 (germline): SEHNR, FQNEAQ (reference sequence). Trimming removed 5 bases from V and 0 bases from J; junction bases left unmatched: 2. The CDR3 totals 14 residues. In nucleotides, the CDR3 is TGTGCCAGCAGCGCGGACAGGGTGAACACTGAAGCTTTCTTT. Protein product: CASSADRVNTEAFF.

J is TRBJ2-7 and V is TRBV28; possible D gene TRBD1, 6 bases. The V end was cut by 3 bases, the J end by 3 bases, with 9 bases between. Germline-derived CDR1 and CDR2 are MDHEN and SYDVKM. This CDR3 has 13 residues. CDR3 region: CASSLGHLYEQYF. DNA for the CDR3: TGTGCCAGCAGTTTGGGACATCTCTACGAGCAGTACTTC.

DNA for the CDR3: TGCGCCAGCAGCTTGGATCAGATGAACACTGAAGCTTTCTTT. Protein sequence: CASSLDQMNTEAFF. The rearrangement joins TRBV5-1 to TRBJ1-1; no definite D call. This CDR3 has 14 amino acids. Trimming took off 0 bases at V and 0 bases at J, with 6 bases between the two ends. Germline-derived CDR1 and CDR2 are SGHRS and YFSETQ.

J is TRBJ1-2 and V is TRBV4-1; D ambiguous. The V end was cut by 0 bases, the J end by 1 base, with 12 bases between. The CDR3 contains 16 residues. Germline assignment: CDR1 MGHRA and CDR2 YSYEKL. The CDR3 spells CASSQDDEGSNYGYTF. CDR3 DNA sequence: TGCGCCAGCAGCCAAGACGACGAGGGAAGTAACTATGGCTACACCTTC.

This clone was observed once. The chain recombines TRBV7-2 with TRBJ1-2; 11 bases are shared with TRBD1. CDR1 is SGHTA, CDR2 FQGNSA, per germline. The J segment lost 4 bases and the V segment lost 5 bases, leaving 12 bases of the junction unmatched. This CDR3 spans 17 amino acids. The CDR3 DNA reads TGTGCCAGCAGCCCGGGGGGACAGGGGGATAGGGGCTATGGCTACACCTTC. The encoded protein is CASSPGGQGDRGYGYTF.

The chain recombines TRBV9 with TRBJ2-1; D perhaps matches TRBD1 (5 bases). The CDR3 totals 15 residues. Trimming cost V 0 bases and J 2 bases, with 9 bases left between them. From germline, CDR1 is SGDLS and CDR2 YYNGEE. The CDR3, as DNA: TGTGCCAGCAGCGTAGAGCCAGGGCCCTACAATGAGCAGTTCTTC. Translating it yields CASSVEPGPYNEQFF.

The V gene is TRBV5-1, the J gene TRBJ2-7, with D possibly matching TRBD2 (5 bases). Per germline, CDR1 SGHRS and CDR2 YFSETQ. The CDR3 covers 14 residues. V lost 7 bases, J lost 2 bases, and 16 bases lay in between. The CDR3 loop is CASGPGSRTYEQYF. CDR3 nucleotides: TGCGCCAGCGGTCCGGGATCTAGGACCTACGAGCAGTACTTC. The full variable domain, its missing parts supplied by reference TRBV5-1 and TRBJ2-7, is KAGVTQTPRYLIKTRGQQVTLSCSPISGHRSVSWYQQTPGQGLQFLFEYFSETQRNKGNFPGRFSGRQFSNSRSEMNVSTLELGDSALYLCASGPGSRTYEQYFGPGTRLTVT.

This clone was picked up a small number of times. V and J are TRBV19 and TRBJ1-4; D unresolved. Germline loops: CDR1 LNHDA, CDR2 SQIVND (reference sequence). The CDR3 runs 11 residues. Trimming shortened V by 8 bases and J by 7 bases, and 8 bases separated the two germline ends. The CDR3 coding sequence is TGTGCCAGTGGGAGAAGTGAAAAACTGTTTTTT. Its translation: CASGRSEKLFF.

The chain employs TRBV10-3 and TRBJ1-4, with D maybe TRBD1 (6 bases). Germline V gene data show CDR1 as ENHRY and CDR2 as SYGVKD. Trimming stripped 5 bases from V and 7 bases from J, with 17 bases between. This CDR3 spans 15 amino acids. The CDR3 loop is CAISKVAGAAEKLFF. The CDR3 DNA reads TGTGCCATCAGTAAGGTGGCAGGGGCGGCTGAAAAACTGTTTTTT.

The V and J genes are TRBV19 and TRBJ2-2, with TRBD1 identical over 10 bases. V gave up 5 bases and J gave up 5 bases; unmatched junction bases: 11. This CDR3 is built from 17 residues. Germline assignment: CDR1 LNHDA and CDR2 SQIVND (reference sequence). The CDR3 nucleotides read TGTGCCAGTAGTCCCGGGACAGGGGTAGAAGGGACCGGGGAGCTGTTTTTT. The encoded protein is CASSPGTGVEGTGELFF.

CDR3 DNA sequence: TGTGCCAGTAGTGTAGCGGGGACCTACAATGAGCAGTTCTTC. The encoded protein is CASSVAGTYNEQFF. This rearrangement joins TRBV19 to TRBJ2-1, with TRBD2 identical over 8 bases. V shed 5 bases, J shed 2 bases, and the junction held 2 bases outside the gene matches. This CDR3 contains 14 residues. CDR1 is LNHDA, CDR2 SQIVND, per germline (reference sequence).

The chain employs TRBV18 and TRBJ1-1; D is ambiguous. Trimming left V 3 bases short and J 6 bases short, with 14 bases between. The CDR3 sequence is 14 residues long. Germline CDR1 is KGHSH and CDR2 is LQKENI. This CDR3 reads CASSPSDTAAEAFF. The DNA for the CDR3 is TGTGCCAGCTCACCCTCCGACACCGCCGCTGAAGCTTTCTTT. The entire variable domain, with the rest obtained from reference TRBV18 and TRBJ1-1, is as follows: NAGVMQNPRHLVRRRGQEARLRCSPMKGHSHVYWYRQLPEEGLKFMVYLQKENIIDESGMPKERFSAEFPKEGPSILRIQQVVRGDSAAYFCASSPSDTAAEAFFGQGTRLTVV.

V gene TRBV11-2 combines with J gene TRBJ2-3; TRBD2 is a possible D gene (5 bases). CDR3 size: 14 residues. V dropped 0 bases and J dropped 9 bases, with 13 bases sitting between them. Looked up from germline, CDR1 is SGHAT and CDR2 is FQNNGV. CDR3 DNA: TGTGCCAGCAGCTTAGACTCTAGCCTCAGGACGCAGTATTTT. Encoded protein: CASSLDSSLRTQYF.

Remarks on this clone: This specimen includes other DNA sequences encoding the same CDR3. The chain employs TRBV15 and TRBJ2-2; D gene unclear. Germline V gene sequence: CDR1 LNHNV, CDR2 YYDKDF (reference sequence). The CDR3 spans 14 residues. The V and J ends lost 0 bases and 1 base respectively, with 3 bases between them. The CDR3 loop reads CATSRDKNTGELFF. As DNA, the CDR3 is TGTGCCACCAGCAGAGATAAGAACACCGGGGAGCTGTTTTTT.

V gene TRBV28 combines with J gene TRBJ2-1; 7 bases line up with TRBD2. The CDR3 has 15 amino acids. Losses at the gene ends were 6 bases for V and 0 bases for J; bases not matched to a gene: 5. From germline, CDR1 is MDHEN and CDR2 SYDVKM. The DNA for the CDR3 is TGTGCCAGCAGCCTGAGCGGGGACTCCTACAATGAGCAGTTCTTC. Translated: CASSLSGDSYNEQFF.

The gene calls are TRBV25-1 and TRBJ2-1, with 9 positions matching TRBD2. CDR3 length equals 16 residues. V shed 1 base, J shed 5 bases, and the junction held 6 bases outside the gene matches. Germline V CDR1 and CDR2: MGHDK, SYGVNS. CDR3 nucleotides: TGTGCCAGCAGTGAATTAGGTAGCGGGGGTGACAATGAGCAGTTCTTC. Protein sequence: CASSELGSGGDNEQFF.

This sequence joins TRBV18 and TRBJ2-5, with D possibly being TRBD1 (6 bases). Germline V CDR1 and CDR2: KGHSH, LQKENI. The V and J ends lost 2 bases and 1 base respectively, with 17 bases between them. CDR3 length: 17 residues. The CDR3 region is CASSPGRGRGFQETQYF. As DNA, the CDR3 is TGTGCCAGCTCACCAGGGCGCGGCAGGGGCTTCCAAGAGACCCAGTACTTC.

The chain links TRBV7-9 to TRBJ1-5; possibly TRBD1 for D (5 bases). This CDR3 has 12 amino acids. Germline V CDR1 and CDR2: SEHNR, FQNEAQ (reference sequence). With 1 base removed from V and 8 bases from J, the gap between germline ends came to 6 bases. DNA of the CDR3: TGTGCCAGCAGCTTAGTAGGGGAGCCCCAGCATTTT. Its protein product is CASSLVGEPQHF.

V and J are TRBV5-1 and TRBJ1-2; D gene ambiguous. The CDR3 spans 16 residues. Trimming took off 0 bases at V and 0 bases at J, with 12 bases between the two ends. Germline lookup yields CDR1 SGHRS and CDR2 YFSETQ. CDR3 DNA: TGCGCCAGCAGCTTGGATAGCGGGTTAGCTAACTATGGCTACACCTTC. This translates into CASSLDSGLANYGYTF.

Only a few counts were recorded for this clone. This chain connects TRBV30 to TRBJ2-7; no clear D. V lost 2 bases and J 1 base, leaving 12 bases between the germline ends. Per the germline V gene, CDR1 is GTSNPN and CDR2 is SVGIG (reference sequence). The CDR3 covers 14 residues. The CDR3, as DNA: TGTGCCTGGAGTTGGGCAGCCCTATCCTACGAGCAGTACTTC. Its protein is CAWSWAALSYEQYF.